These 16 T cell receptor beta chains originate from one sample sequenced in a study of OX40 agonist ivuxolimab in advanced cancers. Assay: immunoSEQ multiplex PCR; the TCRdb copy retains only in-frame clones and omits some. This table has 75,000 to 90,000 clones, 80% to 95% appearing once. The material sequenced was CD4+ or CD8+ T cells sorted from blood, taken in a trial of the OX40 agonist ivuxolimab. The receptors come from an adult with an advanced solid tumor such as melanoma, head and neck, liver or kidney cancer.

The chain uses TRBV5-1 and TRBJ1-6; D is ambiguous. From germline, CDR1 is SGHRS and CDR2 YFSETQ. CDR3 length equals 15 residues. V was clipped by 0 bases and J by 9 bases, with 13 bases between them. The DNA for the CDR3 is TGCGCCAGCAGCTTGGGGCAGGAGGGCACTTCACCCCTCCACTTT. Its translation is CASSLGQEGTSPLHF.

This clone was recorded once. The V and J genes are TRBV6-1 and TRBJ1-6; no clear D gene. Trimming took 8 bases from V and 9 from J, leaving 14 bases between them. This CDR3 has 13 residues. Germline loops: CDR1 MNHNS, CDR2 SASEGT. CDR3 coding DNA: TGTGCCAGCCTCGAGGGTAGTCTTTCACCCCTCCACTTT. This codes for CASLEGSLSPLHF.

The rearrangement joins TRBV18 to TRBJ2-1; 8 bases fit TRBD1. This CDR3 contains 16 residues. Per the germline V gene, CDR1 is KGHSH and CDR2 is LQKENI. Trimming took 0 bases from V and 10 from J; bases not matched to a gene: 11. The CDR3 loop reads CASSPPRGDRGEEQFF. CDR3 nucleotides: TGTGCCAGCTCACCACCAAGAGGAGACAGGGGAGAGGAGCAGTTCTTC. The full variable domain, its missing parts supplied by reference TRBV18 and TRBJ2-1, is NAGVMQNPRHLVRRRGQEARLRCSPMKGHSHVYWYRQLPEEGLKFMVYLQKENIIDESGMPKERFSAEFPKEGPSILRIQQVVRGDSAAYFCASSPPRGDRGEEQFFGPGTRLTVL.

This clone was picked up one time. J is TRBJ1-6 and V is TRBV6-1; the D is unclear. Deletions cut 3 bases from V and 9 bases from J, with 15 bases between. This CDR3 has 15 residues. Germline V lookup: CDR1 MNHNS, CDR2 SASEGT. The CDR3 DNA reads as TGTGCCAGCAGTGACGGCCGAGGCGGAAGTTCACCCCTCCACTTT. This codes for CASSDGRGGSSPLHF.

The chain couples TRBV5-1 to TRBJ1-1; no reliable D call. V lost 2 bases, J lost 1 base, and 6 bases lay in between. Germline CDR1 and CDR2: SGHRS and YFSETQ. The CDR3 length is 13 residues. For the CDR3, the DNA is TGCGCCAGCAGCTTCGCCAAGAACACTGAAGCTTTCTTT. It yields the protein CASSFAKNTEAFF.

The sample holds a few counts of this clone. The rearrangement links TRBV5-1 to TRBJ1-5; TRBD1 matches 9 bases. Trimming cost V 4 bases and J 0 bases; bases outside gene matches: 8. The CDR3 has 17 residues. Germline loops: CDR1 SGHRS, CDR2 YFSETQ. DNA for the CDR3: TGCGCCAGCAGCCCTGGACAGGGGACGTATAGCAATCAGCCCCAGCATTTT. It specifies CASSPGQGTYSNQPQHF.

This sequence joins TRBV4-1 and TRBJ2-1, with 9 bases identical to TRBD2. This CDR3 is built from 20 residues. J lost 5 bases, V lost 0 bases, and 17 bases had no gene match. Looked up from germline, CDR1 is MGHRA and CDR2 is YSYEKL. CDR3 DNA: TGCGCCAGCAGCCAAGACTTTCGGGGTGCGGCGGGAGGGATTGACAATGAGCAGTTCTTC. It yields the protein CASSQDFRGAAGGIDNEQFF.

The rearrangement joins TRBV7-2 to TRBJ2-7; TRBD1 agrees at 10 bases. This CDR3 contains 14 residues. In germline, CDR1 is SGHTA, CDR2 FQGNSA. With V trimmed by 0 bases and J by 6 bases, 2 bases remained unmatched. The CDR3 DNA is TGTGCCAGCAGCTTAGCTAGGACAGGGGGCGAGCAGTACTTC. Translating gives CASSLARTGGEQYF.

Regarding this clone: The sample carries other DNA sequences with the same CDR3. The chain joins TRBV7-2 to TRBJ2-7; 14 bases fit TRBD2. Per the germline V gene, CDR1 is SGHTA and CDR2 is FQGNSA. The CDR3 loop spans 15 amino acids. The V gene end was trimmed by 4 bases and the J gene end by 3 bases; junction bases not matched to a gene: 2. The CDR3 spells CASSSGLAGVYEQYF. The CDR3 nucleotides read TGTGCCAGCAGCTCGGGACTAGCGGGAGTCTACGAGCAGTACTTC.

CDR3 protein: CASRPGGSYNEQFF. In nucleotides, the CDR3 is TGTGCCAGCAGGCCAGGGGGGAGCTACAATGAGCAGTTCTTC. The chain carries TRBV27 and TRBJ2-1; tentatively, D is TRBD1 (7 bases). The V end was cut by 6 bases, the J end by 3 bases, with 12 bases between. Germline CDR1 MNHEY, CDR2 SMNVEV (reference sequence). The length of the CDR3 is 14 residues.

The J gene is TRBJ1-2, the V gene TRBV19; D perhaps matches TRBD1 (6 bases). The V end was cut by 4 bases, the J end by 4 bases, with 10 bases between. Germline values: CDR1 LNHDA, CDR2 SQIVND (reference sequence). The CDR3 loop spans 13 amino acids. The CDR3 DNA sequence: TGTGCCAGTAGTAACACAGGGAGCTATGGCTACACCTTC. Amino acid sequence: CASSNTGSYGYTF.

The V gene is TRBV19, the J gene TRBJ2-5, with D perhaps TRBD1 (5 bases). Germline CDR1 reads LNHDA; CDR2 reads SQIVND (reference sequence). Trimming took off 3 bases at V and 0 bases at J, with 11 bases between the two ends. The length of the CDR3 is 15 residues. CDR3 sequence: CASSIGQTDQETQYF. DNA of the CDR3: TGTGCCAGTAGTATTGGGCAGACAGACCAAGAGACCCAGTACTTC.

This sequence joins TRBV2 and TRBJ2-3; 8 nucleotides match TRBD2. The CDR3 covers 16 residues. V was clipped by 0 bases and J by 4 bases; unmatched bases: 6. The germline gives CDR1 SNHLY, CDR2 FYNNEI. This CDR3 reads CASSEALAGSADTQYF. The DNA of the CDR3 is TGTGCCAGCAGTGAAGCATTAGCGGGGAGTGCAGATACGCAGTATTTT.

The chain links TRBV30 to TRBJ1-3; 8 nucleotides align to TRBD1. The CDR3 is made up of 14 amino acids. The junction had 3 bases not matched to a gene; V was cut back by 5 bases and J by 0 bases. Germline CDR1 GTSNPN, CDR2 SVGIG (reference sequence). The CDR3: CAWPDRASGNTIYF. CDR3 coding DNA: TGTGCCTGGCCGGACAGGGCCTCTGGAAACACCATATATTTT.

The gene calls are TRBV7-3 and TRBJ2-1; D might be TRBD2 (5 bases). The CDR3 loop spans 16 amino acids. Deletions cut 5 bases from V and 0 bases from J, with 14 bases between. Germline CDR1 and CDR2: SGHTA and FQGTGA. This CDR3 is CASSARTTSSYNEQFF. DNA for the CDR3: TGTGCCAGCAGCGCTCGTACTACTAGCTCCTACAATGAGCAGTTCTTC.

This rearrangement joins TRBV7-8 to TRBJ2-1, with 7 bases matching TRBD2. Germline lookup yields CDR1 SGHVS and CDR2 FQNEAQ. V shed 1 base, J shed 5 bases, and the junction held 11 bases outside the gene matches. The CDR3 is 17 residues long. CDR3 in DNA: TGTGCCAGCAGCTTAGTTGGAGCGGGACCTCGGGACAATGAGCAGTTCTTC. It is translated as CASSLVGAGPRDNEQFF.